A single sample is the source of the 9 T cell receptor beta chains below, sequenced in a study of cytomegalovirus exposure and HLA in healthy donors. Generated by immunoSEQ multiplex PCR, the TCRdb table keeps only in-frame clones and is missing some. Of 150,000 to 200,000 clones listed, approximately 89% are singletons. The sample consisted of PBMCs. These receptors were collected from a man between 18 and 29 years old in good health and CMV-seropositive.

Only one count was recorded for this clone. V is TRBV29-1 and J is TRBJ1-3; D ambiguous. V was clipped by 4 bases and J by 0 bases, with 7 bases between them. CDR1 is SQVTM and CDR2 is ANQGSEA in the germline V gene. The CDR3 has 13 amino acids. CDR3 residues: CSVVANSGNTIYF. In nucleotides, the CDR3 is TGCAGCGTTGTGGCAAACTCTGGAAACACCATATATTTT.

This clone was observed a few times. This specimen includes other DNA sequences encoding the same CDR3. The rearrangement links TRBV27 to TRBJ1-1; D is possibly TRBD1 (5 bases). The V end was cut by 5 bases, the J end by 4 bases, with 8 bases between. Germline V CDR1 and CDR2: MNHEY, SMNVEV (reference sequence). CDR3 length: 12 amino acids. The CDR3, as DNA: TGTGCCAGCAGTCGGGGGGGCACTGAAGCTTTCTTT. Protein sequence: CASSRGGTEAFF.

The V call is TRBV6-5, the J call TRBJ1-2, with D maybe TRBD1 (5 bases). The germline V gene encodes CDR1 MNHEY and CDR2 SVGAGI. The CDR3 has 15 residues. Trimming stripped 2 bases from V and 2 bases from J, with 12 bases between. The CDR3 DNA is TGTGCCAGCAGTTACGAACGGACAAGCAACTATGGCTACACCTTC. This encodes CASSYERTSNYGYTF.

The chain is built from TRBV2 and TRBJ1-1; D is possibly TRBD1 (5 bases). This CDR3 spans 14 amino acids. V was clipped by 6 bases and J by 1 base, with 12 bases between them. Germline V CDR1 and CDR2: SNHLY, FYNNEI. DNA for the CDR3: TGTGCCAGCAGAACTACTGGACAGAACACTGAAGCTTTCTTT. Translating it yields CASRTTGQNTEAFF.

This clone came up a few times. DNA for the CDR3: TGTGCCACCAGCGCCGCTCCTAGCGGGGGGGCCGGAGAGACCCAGTACTTC. Translation gives CATSAAPSGGAGETQYF. The rearrangement links TRBV15 to TRBJ2-5; 12 bases map to TRBD2. Germline values: CDR1 LNHNV, CDR2 YYDKDF (reference sequence). J lost 4 bases, V lost 5 bases, and 11 bases had no gene match. The CDR3 extends over 17 amino acids.

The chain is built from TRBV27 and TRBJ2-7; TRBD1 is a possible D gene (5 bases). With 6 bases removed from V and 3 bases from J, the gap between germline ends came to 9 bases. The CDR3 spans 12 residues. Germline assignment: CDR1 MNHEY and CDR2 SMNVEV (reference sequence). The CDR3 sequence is CASRDTYYEQYF. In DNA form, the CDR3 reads TGTGCCAGCAGGGACACCTACTACGAGCAGTACTTC.

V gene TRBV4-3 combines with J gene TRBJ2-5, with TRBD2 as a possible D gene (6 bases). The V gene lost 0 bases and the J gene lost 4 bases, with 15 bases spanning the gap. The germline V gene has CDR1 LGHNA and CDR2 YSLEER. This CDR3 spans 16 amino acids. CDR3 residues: CASSQEVGGIAETQYF. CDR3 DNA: TGCGCCAGCAGCCAAGAAGTTGGCGGGATAGCAGAGACCCAGTACTTC.

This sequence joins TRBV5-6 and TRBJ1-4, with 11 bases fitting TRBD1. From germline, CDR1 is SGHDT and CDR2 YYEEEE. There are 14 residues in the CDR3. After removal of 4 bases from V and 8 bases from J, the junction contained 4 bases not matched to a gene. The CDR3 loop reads CASSTGTGGEKLFF. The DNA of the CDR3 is TGTGCCAGCAGCACCGGGACAGGGGGAGAAAAACTGTTTTTT.

CDR3 sequence: CASSQLGGQNYGYTF. The CDR3 DNA reads as TGTGCCAGCAGCCAACTGGGGGGACAGAACTATGGCTACACCTTC. V is TRBV11-1 and J is TRBJ1-2; 7 bases align to TRBD1. The junction had 8 bases not matched to a gene; V was cut back by 5 bases and J by 2 bases. Germline assignment: CDR1 SGHAT and CDR2 FQDESV (reference sequence). The CDR3 has 15 amino acids.